These 28 T cell receptor beta chains originate from one sample sequenced in a study of lymphopenia after photon versus proton radiotherapy (dated by TCRdb to the late 2010s). Libraries were constructed by the immunoSEQ multiplex PCR assay. TCRdb took over this immuneACCESS table, retaining in-frame rearrangements with V and J assigned. Such tables are incomplete; in checked studies, under half of the missing clones stem from an unresolved V gene, and the remainder is unexplained. The sample table records about 70,000 clones; about nine tenths of these occur just once. 11% of the sample goes to the ten largest clones. The specimen was peripheral blood, collected from a patient treated with proton-based radiotherapy. The receptor set was obtained from a man older than 75 with esophageal cancer.

V is TRBV6-4 and J is TRBJ2-3; D not certain. This CDR3 spans 14 amino acids. V lost 4 bases and J lost 1, with 9 bases in between. Looked up from germline, CDR1 is MRHNA and CDR2 is SNTAGT. The CDR3 DNA reads TGTGCCAGCAGTGTTGTACACGGCACAGATACGCAGTATTTT. Translating gives CASSVVHGTDTQYF.

The CDR3 sequence: CATSRGRQGGNYEQYF. The CDR3 region has the DNA TGTGCCACCAGCAGAGGACGACAGGGCGGGAACTACGAGCAGTACTTC. V is TRBV15 and J is TRBJ2-5; D might be TRBD1 (7 bases). The J call is uncertain, as TRBJ2-7 better fits the DNA end. Germline CDR1 and CDR2: LNHNV and YYDKDF (reference sequence). The CDR3 covers 16 residues.

The chain couples TRBV11-3 to TRBJ2-5; D ambiguous. The ends were cut back, 2 bases at V and 2 bases at J, with 12 bases in the middle. Per germline, CDR1 SGHNT and CDR2 YENEEA. The CDR3 length is 15 residues. In DNA form, the CDR3 reads TGTGCCAGCAGCTTAAGCGCTGGCACTCAAGAGACCCAGTACTTC. This sequence encodes CASSLSAGTQETQYF.

The chain carries TRBV9 and TRBJ2-2, with a tentative D call TRBD1 (5 bases). Deletions cut 0 bases from V and 3 bases from J, with 9 bases between. CDR1 is SGDLS and CDR2 is YYNGEE in the germline V gene. The CDR3 consists of 15 residues. In nucleotides, the CDR3 is TGTGCCAGCAGCGTAGCCAGGGTGGACACCGGGGAGCTGTTTTTT. It encodes CASSVARVDTGELFF. Filled out from reference TRBV9 and TRBJ2-2, the complete variable domain reads DSGVTQTPKHLITATGQRVTLRCSPRSGDLSVYWYQQSLDQGLQFLIQYYNGEERAKGNILERFSAQQFPDLHSELNLSSLELGDSALYFCASSVARVDTGELFFGEGSRLTVL.

This clone was counted a single time. The chain links TRBV19 to TRBJ1-5; D unclear. CDR3 length: 13 amino acids. V gave up 4 bases and J gave up 10 bases, with 14 bases separating them. Germline V gives CDR1 LNHDA, CDR2 SQIVND (reference sequence). CDR3 nucleotide sequence: TGTGCCAGTAGTAGCCAGGACGCCCTTCCCCAGCATTTT. It yields the protein CASSSQDALPQHF.

V is TRBV2 and J is TRBJ2-3, with 13 positions matching TRBD2. Germline loops: CDR1 SNHLY, CDR2 FYNNEI. Losses at the gene ends were 4 bases for V and 3 bases for J; bases not matched to a gene: 1. This CDR3 contains 15 residues. The CDR3 sequence: CASSALAGGTDTQYF. The CDR3 DNA follows: TGTGCCAGCAGTGCACTAGCGGGAGGGACAGATACGCAGTATTTT.

This clone was seen a single time. J is TRBJ2-3 and V is TRBV28; 9 nucleotides align to TRBD1. With V trimmed by 6 bases and J by 6 bases, 7 bases remained unmatched. This CDR3 comprises 14 residues. The germline V gene has CDR1 MDHEN and CDR2 SYDVKM. CDR3 bases: TGTGCCAGCAGGGCGACAGGGGGTCATGATACGCAGTATTTT. It codes for CASRATGGHDTQYF.

The rearrangement joins TRBV18 to TRBJ2-3, with TRBD1 as a possible D gene (5 bases). The CDR3 runs to 18 residues. Germline V gene data show CDR1 as KGHSH and CDR2 as LQKENI. V was trimmed by 3 bases and J by 0 bases, leaving 19 bases between them. CDR3 coding DNA: TGTGCCAGCTCACCCCAGGTCAGGGCCGCTACTAGCACAGATACGCAGTATTTT. It codes for CASSPQVRAATSTDTQYF. Variable domain in full (rest from reference TRBV18 and TRBJ2-3): NAGVMQNPRHLVRRRGQEARLRCSPMKGHSHVYWYRQLPEEGLKFMVYLQKENIIDESGMPKERFSAEFPKEGPSILRIQQVVRGDSAAYFCASSPQVRAATSTDTQYFGPGTRLTVL.

The chain is built from TRBV5-1 and TRBJ2-2; 10 bases map to TRBD1. The CDR3 is 15 residues long. Germline V gene data show CDR1 as SGHRS and CDR2 as YFSETQ. V shed 3 bases, J shed 5 bases, and the junction held 4 bases outside the gene matches. CDR3 sequence (DNA): TGCGCCAGCAGCTCCGGGACAGGGGTTACCGGGGAGCTGTTTTTT. Translated, it gives CASSSGTGVTGELFF. Based on the CDR3 plus reference TRBV5-1 and TRBJ2-2, the full variable domain is KAGVTQTPRYLIKTRGQQVTLSCSPISGHRSVSWYQQTPGQGLQFLFEYFSETQRNKGNFPGRFSGRQFSNSRSEMNVSTLELGDSALYLCASSSGTGVTGELFFGEGSRLTVL.

This rearrangement joins TRBV19 to TRBJ2-7; no firm D call. CDR1 LNHDA and CDR2 SQIVND come from the germline V gene (reference sequence). The CDR3 has 14 residues. Trimming removed 3 bases at V and 2 bases at J, with 11 bases between. The CDR3 sequence: CASSIARTAYEQYF. CDR3 in DNA: TGTGCCAGTAGTATCGCCCGTACAGCCTACGAGCAGTACTTC.

The J gene is TRBJ1-5, the V gene TRBV7-2; D is uncertain. This CDR3 contains 15 residues. Germline CDR1 is SGHTA and CDR2 is FQGNSA. Trimming removed 2 bases at V and 6 bases at J, with 14 bases between. CDR3 in amino acids: CASSLYRVGGQPQHF. CDR3 DNA sequence: TGTGCCAGCAGCTTATACAGAGTTGGTGGTCAGCCCCAGCATTTT.

The genes are TRBV5-1 and TRBJ2-5; D remains ambiguous. Germline V gene lookup returns CDR1 SGHRS and CDR2 YFSETQ. V was clipped by 0 bases and J by 4 bases, with 13 bases between them. This CDR3 has 15 amino acids. CDR3 in amino acids: CASSLAAASGETQYF. Written as DNA, the CDR3 is TGCGCCAGCAGCTTGGCGGCGGCCTCGGGAGAGACCCAGTACTTC.

The gene calls are TRBV4-1 and TRBJ2-3; TRBD2 aligns across 7 bases. The CDR3 sequence is 15 residues long. The ends lost 1 base at V and 5 bases at J; junction bases unmatched: 6. Germline assignment: CDR1 MGHRA and CDR2 YSYEKL. The CDR3 sequence is CASSQGAGAIDTQYF. CDR3 in DNA: TGCGCCAGCAGCCAAGGGGCGGGAGCCATAGATACGCAGTATTTT.

The chain is built from TRBV5-6 and TRBJ1-5; the match to TRBD1 covers 12 bases. Per germline, CDR1 SGHDT and CDR2 YYEEEE. The CDR3 is made up of 17 amino acids. The J segment lost 4 bases and the V segment lost 4 bases, leaving 9 bases of the junction unmatched. The CDR3 loop is CASSPGTGGLHNQPQHF. The CDR3 nucleotides are TGTGCCAGCAGCCCTGGGACAGGGGGCCTCCATAATCAGCCCCAGCATTTT.

V usage is TRBV7-9 and J usage is TRBJ2-3, with 9 positions matching TRBD1. J was trimmed by 4 bases and V by 5 bases; bases with no gene match: 10. CDR1 is SEHNR and CDR2 is FQNEAQ in the germline V gene (reference sequence). The length of the CDR3 is 16 residues. CDR3 sequence: CASSPRVTGGPDTQYF. The CDR3 DNA reads as TGTGCCAGCAGCCCAAGGGTGACAGGGGGGCCAGATACGCAGTATTTT.

Comments on this clone: Its ends do not fully match the called genes, so a read error is possible. The chain recombines TRBV6-5 with TRBJ1-2, with TRBD1 matching over 8 bases. The germline gives CDR1 MNHEY, CDR2 SVGAGI. The CDR3 runs to 13 residues. CDR3 loop: CASSTGQGRVVLF. The CDR3 DNA reads as TGTGCCAGCAGTACAGGACAGGGAAGAGTGGTGCTCTTC.

This clone has just one count. Germline and junction disagree at one end, which may indicate a read error. This chain joins TRBV7-7 and TRBJ2-1; the D is unclear. The CDR3 spans 15 residues. Germline V lookup: CDR1 SSHAT, CDR2 FNYEAQ (reference sequence). CDR3 amino acids: CASSRDPSGYNEQFF. CDR3 bases: TGTGCTAGCAGCAGAGACCCTAGTGGTTACAATGAGCAGTTCTTC.

This clone appeared a single time. The chain carries TRBV30 and TRBJ1-3; 8 bases align to TRBD1. Losses at the gene ends were 4 bases for V and 0 bases for J; bases not matched to a gene: 5. CDR1 and CDR2 (germline): GTSNPN, SVGIG (reference sequence). The CDR3 has 15 residues. The CDR3 nucleotides read TGTGCCTGGAATGACAGGGGCTACTCTGGAAACACCATATATTTT. This translates into CAWNDRGYSGNTIYF.

J is TRBJ2-7 and V is TRBV30; TRBD1 matches 9 bases. The CDR3 contains 14 residues. Germline V gives CDR1 GTSNPN, CDR2 SVGIG (reference sequence). V shed 2 bases, J shed 3 bases, and the junction held 5 bases outside the gene matches. In DNA form, the CDR3 reads TGTGCCTGGAGTACGGGACAGGGTTACTACGAGCAGTACTTC. It translates to CAWSTGQGYYEQYF.

The V and J genes are TRBV6-1 and TRBJ1-2, with D perhaps matching TRBD1 (5 bases). CDR1 and CDR2 (germline): MNHNS, SASEGT. The CDR3 has 13 amino acids. Trimming stripped 7 bases from V and 2 bases from J, with 11 bases between. The CDR3 DNA follows: TGTGCCAGCACCCGTGGGGCAAACTATGGCTACACCTTC. It encodes CASTRGANYGYTF.

The chain employs TRBV29-1 and TRBJ2-7; possible D gene TRBD2, 5 bases. V lost 4 bases and J lost 4, with 17 bases in between. The CDR3 is 14 residues long. The germline CDR1 and CDR2 sequences are SQVTM and ANQGSEA. CDR3 residues: CSVAEEAVTYEQYF. The CDR3 bases are TGCAGCGTTGCGGAGGAGGCCGTTACTTACGAGCAGTACTTC.

The chain joins TRBV27 to TRBJ2-7; D is unclear. V lost 0 bases, J lost 5 bases, and 8 bases lay in between. This CDR3 comprises 13 residues. Looked up from germline, CDR1 is MNHEY and CDR2 is SMNVEV (reference sequence). CDR3 nucleotides: TGTGCCAGCAGTTTATCTAACAGCCACGAGCAGTACTTC. This sequence encodes CASSLSNSHEQYF.

The chain recombines TRBV4-2 with TRBJ1-2, with a tentative D call TRBD1 (6 bases). The CDR3 covers 14 residues. The V end was cut by 1 base, the J end by 4 bases, with 10 bases between. Germline values: CDR1 LGHNA, CDR2 YNFKEQ. The CDR3 here is CASSQGTALYGYTF. As DNA, the CDR3 is TGTGCCAGCAGCCAAGGGACAGCTCTCTATGGCTACACCTTC.

The chain combines TRBV7-7 with TRBJ2-1; 9 bases are shared with TRBD2. CDR3 length equals 14 residues. After removal of 5 bases from V and 7 bases from J, the junction contained 6 bases not matched to a gene. Germline V gene data show CDR1 as SSHAT and CDR2 as FNYEAQ (reference sequence). CDR3 DNA sequence: TGTGCCAGCAGCCCCGGGACTAGCCTAAATGAGCAGTTCTTC. This encodes CASSPGTSLNEQFF.

This clone was seen a few times. The same CDR3 also results from other DNA sequences found in this sample. The chain carries TRBV5-4 and TRBJ1-2, with D possibly being TRBD1 (5 bases). Deletions cut 0 bases from V and 0 bases from J, with 6 bases between. This CDR3 spans 14 amino acids. CDR1 is SGHNT, CDR2 YYREEE, per germline (reference sequence). CDR3 protein: CASSLGGTNYGYTF. The CDR3 DNA sequence: TGTGCCAGCAGCTTGGGGGGGACTAACTATGGCTACACCTTC. Full variable domain (rest looked up from reference TRBV5-4 and TRBJ1-2): ETGVTQSPTHLIKTRGQQVTLRCSSQSGHNTVSWYQQALGQGPQFIFQYYREEENGRGNFPPRFSGLQFPNYSSELNVNALELDDSALYLCASSLGGTNYGYTFGSGTRLTVV.

V is TRBV25-1 and J is TRBJ1-2; D is unclear. CDR3 length: 15 amino acids. Germline CDR1 is MGHDK and CDR2 is SYGVNS. Trimming took 2 bases from V and 0 from J, leaving 10 bases between them. The CDR3 protein is CASSEGLGSNYGYTF. The CDR3, as DNA: TGTGCCAGCAGTGAAGGGTTGGGATCTAACTATGGCTACACCTTC.

J is TRBJ1-1 and V is TRBV7-3, with 7 bases matching TRBD1. V shed 5 bases, J shed 0 bases, and the junction held 6 bases outside the gene matches. Germline V lookup: CDR1 SGHTA, CDR2 FQGTGA. The length of the CDR3 is 15 residues. The CDR3 here is CASSTPGQLNTEAFF. The CDR3 region has the DNA TGTGCCAGCAGCACTCCGGGACAGCTGAACACTGAAGCTTTCTTT.

This clone was seen only a few times. The chain carries TRBV11-3 and TRBJ2-2, with 10 bases that match TRBD1. Germline CDR1 is SGHNT and CDR2 is YENEEA. The CDR3 consists of 15 residues. V was pared by 5 bases and J by 6 bases, with 6 bases of the junction left unmatched. CDR3 sequence reads: CASSPRDRGAGELFF. The CDR3 nucleotides read TGTGCCAGCAGCCCGAGGGACAGGGGCGCCGGGGAGCTGTTTTTT.